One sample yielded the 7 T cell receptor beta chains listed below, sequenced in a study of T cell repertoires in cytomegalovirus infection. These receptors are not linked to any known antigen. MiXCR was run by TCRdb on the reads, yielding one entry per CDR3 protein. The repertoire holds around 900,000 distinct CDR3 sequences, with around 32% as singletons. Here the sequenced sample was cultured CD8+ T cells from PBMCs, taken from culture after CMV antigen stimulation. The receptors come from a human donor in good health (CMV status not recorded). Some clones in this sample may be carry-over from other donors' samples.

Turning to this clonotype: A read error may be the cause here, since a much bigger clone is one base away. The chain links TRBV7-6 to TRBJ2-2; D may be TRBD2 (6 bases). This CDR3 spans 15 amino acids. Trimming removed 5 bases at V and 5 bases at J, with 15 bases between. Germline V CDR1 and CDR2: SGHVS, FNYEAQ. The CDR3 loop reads CASSPGQEGTGELFF. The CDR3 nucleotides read TGTGCCAGCAGCCCAGGGCAGGAGGGAACCGGGGAGCTGTTTTTT. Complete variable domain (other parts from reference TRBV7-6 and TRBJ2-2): GAGVSQSPRYKVTKRGQDVALRCDPISGHVSLYWYRQALGQGPEFLTYFNYEAQQDKSGLPNDRFSAERPEGSISTLTIQRTEQRDSAMYRCASSPGQEGTGELFFGEGSRLTVL.

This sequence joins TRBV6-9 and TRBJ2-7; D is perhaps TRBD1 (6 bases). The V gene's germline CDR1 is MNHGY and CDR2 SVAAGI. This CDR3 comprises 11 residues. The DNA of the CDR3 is TGTGCCAGCAGTCACCGGGACACTACTCCCGTC. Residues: CASSHRDTTPV.

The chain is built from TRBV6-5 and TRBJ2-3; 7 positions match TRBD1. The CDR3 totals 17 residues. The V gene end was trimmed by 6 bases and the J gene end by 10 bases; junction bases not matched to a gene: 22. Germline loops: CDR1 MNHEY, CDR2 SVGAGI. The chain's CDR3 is CASSRQGYYDKDKAQYF. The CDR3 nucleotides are TGTGCCAGCAGCCGACAGGGTTACTATGACAAGGATAAGGCGCAGTATTTT.

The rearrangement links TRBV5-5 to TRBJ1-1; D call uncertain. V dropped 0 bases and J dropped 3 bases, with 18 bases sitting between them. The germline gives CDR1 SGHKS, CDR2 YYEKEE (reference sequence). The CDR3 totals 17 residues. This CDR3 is CASSLGPSGRVYTEAFF. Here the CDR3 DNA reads TGTGCCAGCAGCTTGGGCCCCTCGGGGAGGGTGTACACTGAAGCTTTCTTT.

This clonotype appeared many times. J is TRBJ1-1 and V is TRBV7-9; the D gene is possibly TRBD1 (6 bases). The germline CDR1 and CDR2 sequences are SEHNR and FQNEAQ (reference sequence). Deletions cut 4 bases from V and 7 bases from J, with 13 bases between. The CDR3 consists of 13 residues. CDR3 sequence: CASSYTGSGEAFF. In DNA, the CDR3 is TGTGCCAGCAGCTATACAGGGTCCGGTGAAGCTTTCTTT.

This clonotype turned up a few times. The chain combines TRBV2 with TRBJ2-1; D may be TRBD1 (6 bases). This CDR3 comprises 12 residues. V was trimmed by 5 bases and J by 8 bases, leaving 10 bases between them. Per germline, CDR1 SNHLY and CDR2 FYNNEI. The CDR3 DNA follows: TGTGCCAGCAGTTACAGGGCTTATGAGCAGTTCTTC. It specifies CASSYRAYEQFF.

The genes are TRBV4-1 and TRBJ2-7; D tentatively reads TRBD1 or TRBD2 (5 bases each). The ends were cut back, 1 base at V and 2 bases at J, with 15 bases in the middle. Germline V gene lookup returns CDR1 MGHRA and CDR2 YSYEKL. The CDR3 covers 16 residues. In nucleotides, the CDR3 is TGCGCCAGCAGCCAAGGGCCGGGGAAGGGGACCTACGAGCAGTACTTC. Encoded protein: CASSQGPGKGTYEQYF.